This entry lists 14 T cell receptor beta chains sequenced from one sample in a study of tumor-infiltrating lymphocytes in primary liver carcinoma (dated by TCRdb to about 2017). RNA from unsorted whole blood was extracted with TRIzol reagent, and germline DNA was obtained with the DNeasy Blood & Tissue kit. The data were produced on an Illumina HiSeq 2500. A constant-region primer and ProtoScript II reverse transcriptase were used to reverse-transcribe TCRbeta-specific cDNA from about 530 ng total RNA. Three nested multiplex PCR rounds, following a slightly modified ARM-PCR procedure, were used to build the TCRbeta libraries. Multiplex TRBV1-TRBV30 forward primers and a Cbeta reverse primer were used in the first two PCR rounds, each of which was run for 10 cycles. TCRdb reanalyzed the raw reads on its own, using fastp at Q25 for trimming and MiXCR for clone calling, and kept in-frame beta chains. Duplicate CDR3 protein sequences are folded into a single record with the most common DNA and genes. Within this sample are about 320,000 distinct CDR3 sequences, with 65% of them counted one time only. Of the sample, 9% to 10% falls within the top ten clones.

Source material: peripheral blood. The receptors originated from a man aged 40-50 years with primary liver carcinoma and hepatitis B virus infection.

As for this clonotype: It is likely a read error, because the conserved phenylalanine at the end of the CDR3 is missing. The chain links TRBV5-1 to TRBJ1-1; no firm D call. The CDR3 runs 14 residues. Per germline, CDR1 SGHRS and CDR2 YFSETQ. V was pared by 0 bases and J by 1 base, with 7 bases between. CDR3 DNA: TGCGCCAGCAGCTTGGGTCCAGCGAACACTGAAGCTTTCTGT. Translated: CASSLGPANTEAFC.

In nucleotides, the CDR3 is TGTGCCAGCAGTCCCTCTCCCGGGACAGGGGGTGTTTGGGCTCGGCCCCAGCATTTT. Its protein product is CASSPSPGTGGVWARPQHF. The V and J genes are TRBV6-5 and TRBJ1-5, with 11 nucleotides matching TRBD1. This CDR3 region has 19 residues. Germline-derived CDR1 and CDR2 are MNHEY and SVGAGI. V shed 5 bases, J shed 9 bases, and the junction held 21 bases outside the gene matches.

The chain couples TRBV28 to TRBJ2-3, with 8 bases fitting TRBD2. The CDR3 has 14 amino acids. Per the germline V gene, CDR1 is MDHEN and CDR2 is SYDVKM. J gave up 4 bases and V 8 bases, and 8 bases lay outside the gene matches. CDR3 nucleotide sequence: TGTGCCAGCCAGGGACTAGTGGGTTCAGATACGCAGTATTTT. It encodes CASQGLVGSDTQYF.

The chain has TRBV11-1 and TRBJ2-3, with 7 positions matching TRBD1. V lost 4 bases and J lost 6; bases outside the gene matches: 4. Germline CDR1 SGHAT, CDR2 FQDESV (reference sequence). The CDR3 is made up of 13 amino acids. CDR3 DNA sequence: TGTGCCAGCAGCTCGAACAGGGGTGATACGCAGTATTTT. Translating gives CASSSNRGDTQYF.

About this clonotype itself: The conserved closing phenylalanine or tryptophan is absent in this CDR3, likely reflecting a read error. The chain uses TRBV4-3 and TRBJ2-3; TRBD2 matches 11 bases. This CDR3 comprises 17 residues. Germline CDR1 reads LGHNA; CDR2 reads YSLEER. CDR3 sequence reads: CASSQDLAGGLRDMQYL. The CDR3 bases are TGCGCCAGCAGCCAAGACCTAGCGGGAGGCCTGCGGGATATGCAGTATCTT.

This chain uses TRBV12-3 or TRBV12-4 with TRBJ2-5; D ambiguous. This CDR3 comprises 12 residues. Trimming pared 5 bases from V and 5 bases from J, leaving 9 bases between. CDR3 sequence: CASSLQDETQYF. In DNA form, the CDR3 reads TGTGCCAGCAGTCTTCAGGATGAGACCCAGTACTTC.

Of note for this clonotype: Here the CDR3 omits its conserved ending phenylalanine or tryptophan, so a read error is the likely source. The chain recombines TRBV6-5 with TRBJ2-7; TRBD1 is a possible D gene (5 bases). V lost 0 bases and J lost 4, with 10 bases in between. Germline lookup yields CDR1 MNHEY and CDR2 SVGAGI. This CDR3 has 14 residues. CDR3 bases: TGTGCCAGCAGTTACTCAGGGGTCGGGTACGAGCAGTACTTA. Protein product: CASSYSGVGYEQYL.

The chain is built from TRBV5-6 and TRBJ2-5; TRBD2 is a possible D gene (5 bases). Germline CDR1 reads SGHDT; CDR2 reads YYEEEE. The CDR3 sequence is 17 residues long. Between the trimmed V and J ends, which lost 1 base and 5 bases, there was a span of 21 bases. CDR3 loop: CASSLLIPAAYNETQYF. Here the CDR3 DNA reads TGTGCCAGCAGCTTGTTAATACCAGCGGCGTACAACGAGACCCAGTACTTC.

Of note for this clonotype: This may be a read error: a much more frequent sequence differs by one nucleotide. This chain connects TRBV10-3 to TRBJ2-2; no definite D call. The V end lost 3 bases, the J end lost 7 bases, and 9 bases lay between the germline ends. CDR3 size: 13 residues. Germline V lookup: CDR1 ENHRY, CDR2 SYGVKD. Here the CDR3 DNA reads TGTGCCATCAGTGACTCGAATGGCGGGGAGCTGTTTTTT. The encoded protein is CAISDSNGGELFF.

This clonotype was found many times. Written as DNA, the CDR3 is TGTGCCAGCAGCCCCAGGCTCCTCAACCTCCCCTACGAGCAGTACTTC. Protein sequence: CASSPRLLNLPYEQYF. This chain connects TRBV12-3 or TRBV12-4 to TRBJ2-7; the D is unclear. V lost 6 bases and J lost 2, with 20 bases in between. The CDR3 is made up of 16 amino acids.

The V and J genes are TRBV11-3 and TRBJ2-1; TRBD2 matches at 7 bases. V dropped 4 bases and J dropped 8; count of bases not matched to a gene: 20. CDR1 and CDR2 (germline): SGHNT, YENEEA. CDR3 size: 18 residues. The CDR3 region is CASSSLLPGLSGEYEQFF. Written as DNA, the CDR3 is TGTGCCAGCAGCTCCCTCTTACCGGGACTATCGGGAGAATATGAGCAGTTCTTC.

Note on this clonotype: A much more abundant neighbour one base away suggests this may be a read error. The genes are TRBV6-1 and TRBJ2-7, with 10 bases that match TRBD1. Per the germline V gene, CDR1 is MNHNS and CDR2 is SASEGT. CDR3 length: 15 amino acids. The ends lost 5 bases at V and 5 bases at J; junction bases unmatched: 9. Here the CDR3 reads CASSFDRGQRNEQYF. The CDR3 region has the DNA TGTGCCAGCAGTTTCGACAGGGGGCAGAGAAACGAGCAGTACTTC.

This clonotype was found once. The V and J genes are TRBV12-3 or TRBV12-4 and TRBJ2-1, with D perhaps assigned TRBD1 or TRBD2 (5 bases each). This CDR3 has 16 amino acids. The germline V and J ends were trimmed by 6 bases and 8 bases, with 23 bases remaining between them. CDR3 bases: TGTGCCAGCAGCCCCGCCGGGACCTCCCTCTCAGATGAGCAGTTCTTC. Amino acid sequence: CASSPAGTSLSDEQFF.

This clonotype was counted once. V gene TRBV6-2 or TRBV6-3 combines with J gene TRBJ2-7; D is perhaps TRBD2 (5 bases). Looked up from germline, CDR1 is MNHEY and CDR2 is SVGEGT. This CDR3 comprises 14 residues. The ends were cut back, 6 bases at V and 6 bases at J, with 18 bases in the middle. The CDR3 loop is CASSSSLYKCEQYF. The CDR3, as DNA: TGTGCCAGCAGCTCTAGCCTGTACAAGTGCGAGCAGTACTTC.